One and the same sample provided the 5 T cell receptor beta chains below, sequenced in a study of identical twins (dated by TCRdb to between 2015 and 2016). The receptor library was made with 5' RACE. The sequencer listed for this sample is Illumina HiSeq 2000. TCRdb reworked the public reads: Q25 trimming with fastp, MiXCR clone assembly, productive beta chains retained. CDR3 protein sequences are deduplicated, and each keeps its most common genes and DNA. The sample yields a few hundred thousand distinct CDR3 sequences; roughly a tenth were counted once. The ten largest clones add up to about 9% of the sample. The sample consisted of memory T cells sorted from blood. Explained via the paper, the cell subset or site label denotes: CD45RO+ enriched T cells. The receptors shown here come from a man aged 45 to 65 in good health.

This clonotype has ten or more counts. This chain links TRBV2 with TRBJ2-1; 7 bases are shared with TRBD2. V lost 5 bases, J lost 0 bases, and 13 bases stayed unmatched. CDR3 length: 18 residues. Germline CDR1 is SNHLY and CDR2 is FYNNEI. This CDR3 reads CASSLPAGSFSSYNEQFF. CDR3 nucleotide sequence: TGTGCCAGCAGTCTCCCAGCGGGATCCTTCAGCTCCTACAATGAGCAGTTCTTC. Looking up the rest from reference TRBV2 and TRBJ2-1 gives the full variable domain: EPEVTQTPSHQVTQMGQEVILRCVPISNHLYFYWYRQILGQKVEFLVSFYNNEISEKSEIFDDQFSVERPDGSNFTLKIRSTKLEDSAMYFCASSLPAGSFSSYNEQFFGPGTRLTVL.

This clonotype was recorded many times. The chain combines TRBV29-1 with TRBJ2-1; D remains ambiguous. Between the trimmed V and J ends, which lost 3 bases and 8 bases, there was a span of 11 bases. Germline loops: CDR1 SQVTM, CDR2 ANQGSEA. The CDR3 loop spans 12 amino acids. The CDR3 here is CSVDGPSDEQFF. The CDR3 DNA reads TGCAGCGTTGATGGTCCAAGCGATGAGCAGTTCTTC.

In its sample, this clonotype was seen many times. This chain uses TRBV20-1 with TRBJ2-3, with D possibly matching TRBD2 (6 bases). There are 17 residues in the CDR3. Germline values: CDR1 DFQATT, CDR2 SNEGSKA (reference sequence). V was cut by 0 bases and J by 3 bases, with 19 bases left in between. The CDR3 sequence: CSARDSLVGLYTDTQYF. DNA for the CDR3: TGCAGTGCTAGAGATTCTCTCGTGGGACTTTATACAGATACGCAGTATTTT.

This clonotype was detected many times. The chain carries TRBV5-1 and TRBJ1-1; D gene uncertain. Per germline, CDR1 SGHRS and CDR2 YFSETQ. V was pared by 1 base and J by 0 bases, with 4 bases between. This CDR3 is built from 13 residues. The CDR3 reads CASSLSVNTEAFF. CDR3 sequence (DNA): TGCGCCAGCAGCTTGAGTGTGAACACTGAAGCTTTCTTT.

This clonotype was counted between two and nine times. Here the CDR3 reads CASSYHLRTSGRVNQYF. The CDR3 DNA sequence: TGTGCCAGCAGTTACCACCTAAGAACTAGCGGGAGGGTAAACCAGTACTTC. The chain joins TRBV6-5 to TRBJ2-5, with 13 bases matching TRBD2. V dropped 2 bases and J dropped 10; count of bases not matched to a gene: 13. The germline V gene encodes CDR1 MNHEY and CDR2 SVGAGI. This CDR3 is built from 17 residues.